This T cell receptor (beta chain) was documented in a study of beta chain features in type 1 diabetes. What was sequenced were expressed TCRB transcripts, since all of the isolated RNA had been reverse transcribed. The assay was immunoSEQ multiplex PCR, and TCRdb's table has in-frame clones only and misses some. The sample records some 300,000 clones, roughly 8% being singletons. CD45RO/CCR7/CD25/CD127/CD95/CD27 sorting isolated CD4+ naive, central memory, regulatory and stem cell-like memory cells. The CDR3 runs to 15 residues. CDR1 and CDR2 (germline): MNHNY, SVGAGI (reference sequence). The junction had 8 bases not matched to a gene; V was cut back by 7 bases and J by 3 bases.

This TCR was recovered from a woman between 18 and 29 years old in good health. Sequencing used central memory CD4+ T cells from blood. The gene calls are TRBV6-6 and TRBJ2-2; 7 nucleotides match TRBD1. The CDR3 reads CASIAGTADTGELFF. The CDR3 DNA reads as TGTGCCAGCATAGCCGGGACAGCCGACACCGGGGAGCTGTTTTTT.